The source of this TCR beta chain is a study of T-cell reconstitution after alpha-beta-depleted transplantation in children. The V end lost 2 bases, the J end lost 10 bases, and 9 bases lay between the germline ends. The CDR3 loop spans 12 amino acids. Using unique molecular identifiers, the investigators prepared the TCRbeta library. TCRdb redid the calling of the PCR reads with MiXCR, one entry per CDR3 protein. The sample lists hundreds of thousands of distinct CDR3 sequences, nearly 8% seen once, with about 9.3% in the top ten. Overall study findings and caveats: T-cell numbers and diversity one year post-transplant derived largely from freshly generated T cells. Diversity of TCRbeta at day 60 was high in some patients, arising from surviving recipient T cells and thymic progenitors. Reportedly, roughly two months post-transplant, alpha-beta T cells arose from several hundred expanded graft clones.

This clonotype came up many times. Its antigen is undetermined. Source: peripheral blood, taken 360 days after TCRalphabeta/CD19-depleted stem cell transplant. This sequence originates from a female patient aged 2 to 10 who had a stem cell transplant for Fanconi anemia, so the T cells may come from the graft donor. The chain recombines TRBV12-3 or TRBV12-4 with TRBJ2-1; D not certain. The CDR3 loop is CASSLSSQEQFF. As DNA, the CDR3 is TGTGCCAGCAGTTTAAGTTCGCAGGAGCAGTTCTTC.